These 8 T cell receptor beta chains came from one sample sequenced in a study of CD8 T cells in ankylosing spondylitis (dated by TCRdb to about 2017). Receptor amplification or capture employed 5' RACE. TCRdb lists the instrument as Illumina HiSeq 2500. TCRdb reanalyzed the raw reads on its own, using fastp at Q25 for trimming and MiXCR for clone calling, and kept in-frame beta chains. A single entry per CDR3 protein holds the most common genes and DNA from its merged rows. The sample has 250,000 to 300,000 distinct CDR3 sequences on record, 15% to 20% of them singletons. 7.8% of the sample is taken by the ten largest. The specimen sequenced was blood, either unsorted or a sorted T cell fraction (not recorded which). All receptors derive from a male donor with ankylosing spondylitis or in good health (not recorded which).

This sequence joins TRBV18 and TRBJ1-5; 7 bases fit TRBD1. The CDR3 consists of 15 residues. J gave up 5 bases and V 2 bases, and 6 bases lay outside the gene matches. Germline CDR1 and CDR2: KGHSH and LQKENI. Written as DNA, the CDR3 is TGTGCCAGCTCACCATCCCGGGACAGTCATCAGCCCCAGCATTTT. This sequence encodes CASSPSRDSHQPQHF.

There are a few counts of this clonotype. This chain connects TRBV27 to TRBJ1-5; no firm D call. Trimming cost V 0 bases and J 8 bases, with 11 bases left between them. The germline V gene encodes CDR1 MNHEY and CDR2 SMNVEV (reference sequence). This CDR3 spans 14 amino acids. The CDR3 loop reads CASSLSSPGKPQHF. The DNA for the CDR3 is TGTGCCAGCAGTTTATCGTCCCCGGGGAAGCCCCAGCATTTT.

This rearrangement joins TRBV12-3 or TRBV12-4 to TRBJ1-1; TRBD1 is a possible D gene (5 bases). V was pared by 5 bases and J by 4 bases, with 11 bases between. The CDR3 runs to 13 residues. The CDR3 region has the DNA TGTGCCAGCAGTGACTACGGGGGCACTGAAGCTTTCTTT. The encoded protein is CASSDYGGTEAFF.

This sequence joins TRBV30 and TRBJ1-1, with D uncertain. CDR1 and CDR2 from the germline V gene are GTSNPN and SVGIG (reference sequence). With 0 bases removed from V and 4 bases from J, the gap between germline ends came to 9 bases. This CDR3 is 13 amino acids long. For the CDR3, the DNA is TGTGCCTGGAGTGTTTCCTTGGGCACTGAAGCTTTCTTT. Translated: CAWSVSLGTEAFF.

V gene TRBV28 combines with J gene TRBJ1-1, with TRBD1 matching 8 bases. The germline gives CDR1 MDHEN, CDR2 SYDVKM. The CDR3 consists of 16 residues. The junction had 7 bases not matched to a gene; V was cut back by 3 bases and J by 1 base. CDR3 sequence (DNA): TGTGCCAGCAGTTTGGGCCGACAGGGGTGGAACACTGAAGCTTTCTTT. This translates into CASSLGRQGWNTEAFF.

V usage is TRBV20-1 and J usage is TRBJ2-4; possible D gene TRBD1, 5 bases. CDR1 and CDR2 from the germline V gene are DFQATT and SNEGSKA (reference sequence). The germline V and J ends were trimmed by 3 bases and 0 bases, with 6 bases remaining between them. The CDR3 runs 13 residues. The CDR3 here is CSARDIAKNIQYF. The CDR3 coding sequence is TGCAGTGCTAGGGACATAGCCAAAAACATTCAGTACTTC.

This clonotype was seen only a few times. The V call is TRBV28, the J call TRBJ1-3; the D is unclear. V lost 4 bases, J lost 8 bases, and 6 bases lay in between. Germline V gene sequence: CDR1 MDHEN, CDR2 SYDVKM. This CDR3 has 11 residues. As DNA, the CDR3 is TGTGCCAGCAGTTCGGTGGACACCATATATTTT. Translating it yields CASSSVDTIYF.

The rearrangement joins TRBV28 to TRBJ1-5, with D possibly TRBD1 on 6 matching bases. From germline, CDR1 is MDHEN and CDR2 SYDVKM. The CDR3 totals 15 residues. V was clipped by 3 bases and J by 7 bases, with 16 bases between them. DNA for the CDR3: TGTGCCAGCAGTTTGTTAAGGGGGGCGGACCAGCCCCAGCATTTT. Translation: CASSLLRGADQPQHF.